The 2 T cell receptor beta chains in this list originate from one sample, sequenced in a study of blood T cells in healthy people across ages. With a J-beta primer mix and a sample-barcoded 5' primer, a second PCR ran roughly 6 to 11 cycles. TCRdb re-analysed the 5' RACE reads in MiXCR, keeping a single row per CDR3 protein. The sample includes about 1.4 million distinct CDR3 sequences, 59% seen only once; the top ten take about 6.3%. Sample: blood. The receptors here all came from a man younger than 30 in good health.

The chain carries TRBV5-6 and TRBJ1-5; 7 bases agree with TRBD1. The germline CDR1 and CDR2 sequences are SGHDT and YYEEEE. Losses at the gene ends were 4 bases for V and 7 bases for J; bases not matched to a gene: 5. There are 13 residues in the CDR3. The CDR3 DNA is TGTGCCAGCAGCCCGGACAGGCAACAGCCCCAGCATTTT. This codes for CASSPDRQQPQHF.

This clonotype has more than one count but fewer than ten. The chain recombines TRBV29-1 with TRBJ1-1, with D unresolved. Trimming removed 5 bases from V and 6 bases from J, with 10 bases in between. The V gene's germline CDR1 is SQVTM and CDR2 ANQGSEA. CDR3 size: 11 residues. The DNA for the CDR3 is TGCAGCGTTACACGGCAGGCTGAAGCTTTCTTT. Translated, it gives CSVTRQAEAFF.